The rows below give T cell receptor beta chains drawn from one sample of a study of shared clonotypes between healthy human individuals. Repertoires were generated with immunoSEQ multiplex PCR, while TCRdb's copy carries only in-frame clones and drops some. The table includes about 2.1 million clones, around 95% detected once. Sequences were obtained from naive CD8+ T cells from PBMCs. These receptors were obtained from a young man in good health. Some clones in this sample may be carry-over from other donors' samples. CDR3s include the opening cysteine and the closing phenylalanine or tryptophan. A D gene is named only where the DNA matches it firmly. Clone size is stated in some rows and not others, as once, few, many or a class when expanded.

TRBV28	NA	TRBJ2-2	TRBD2	TGTGCCAGCAGTTTATGGGCGGGACTAGCGGGAGGGCCTAACACCGGGGAGCTGTTTTTT	CASSLWAGLAGGPNTGELFF
TRBV7-2	NA	TRBJ2-1	TRBD1	TGTGCCAGCAGCACCCCAGTAAGGACAGGGGATTTGAATGAGCAGTTCTTC	CASSTPVRTGDLNEQFF
TRBV15	NA	TRBJ1-5	NA	TGTGCCACCAGCAGAGTCGAGGAGGAGCCCCAGCATTTT	CATSRVEEEPQHF
TRBV7-9	NA	TRBJ2-5	TRBD2	TGTGCCAGCAGCTTAGTTGCTAGCGGTCTACAAGAGACCCAGTACTTC	CASSLVASGLQETQYF
TRBV5-5	NA	TRBJ2-5	NA	TGTGCCAGCAGCTTACCGGGACCCCAAGAGACCCAGTACTTC	CASSLPGPQETQYF
TRBV19	NA	TRBJ2-7	NA	TGTGCCAGTAGGCCTGTAGGGGGCTACGAGCAGTACTTC	CASRPVGGYEQYF
TRBV9	NA	TRBJ2-3	NA	TGTGCCAGCAGCGTAGGGGAATCCAATGGGGATACGCAGTATTTT	CASSVGESNGDTQYF
TRBV19	once	TRBJ1-4	NA	TGTGCCAGTAGCCGGTCGAGGACTAATGAAAAACTGTTTTTT	CASSRSRTNEKLFF
TRBV13	NA	TRBJ1-2	TRBD1	TGTGCCAGCAGCCCCGGGCAAATGGACAGGGAGCATGGCTACACCTTC	CASSPGQMDREHGYTF
TRBV28	NA	TRBJ2-7	TRBD2	TGTGCCAGCAGTCGCGGACTAGCGGGAGACGAGCAGTACTTC	CASSRGLAGDEQYF
TRBV4-2	NA	TRBJ2-7	NA	TGTGCCAGCAGCCCACCTGGACAGATCTACGAGCAGTACTTC	CASSPPGQIYEQYF
TRBV6-5	once	TRBJ2-2	NA	TGTGCCAGCAGTTACAGAGGGGGCGGGGGCACCGGGGAGCTGTTTTTT	CASSYRGGGGTGELFF
TRBV28	NA	TRBJ2-1	NA	TGTGCCAGCAGTTTAGCCCCCAGCGATGAGCAGTTCTTC	CASSLAPSDEQFF
TRBV9	NA	TRBJ2-1	NA	TGTGCCAGCAGCCCTTTCAGGGACAATGAGCAGTTCTTC	CASSPFRDNEQFF
TRBV6-1	NA	TRBJ1-2	NA	TGTGCCAGCAGTGAAACAGGGAGCGGTGGCTACACCTTC	CASSETGSGGYTF
TRBV6-6	NA	TRBJ1-5	NA	TGTGCCAGCAGTCCCTCCCGGGCCATCAATCAGCCCCAGCATTTT	CASSPSRAINQPQHF
TRBV27	NA	TRBJ2-1	TRBD2	TGTGCCAGCAGTTTAAGCGGGAGTCCTATCAATGAGCAGTTCTTC	CASSLSGSPINEQFF
TRBV9	NA	TRBJ2-4	NA	TGTGCCAGCAGCCCGCGTAACCCCAAAAACATTCAGTACTTC	CASSPRNPKNIQYF
TRBV11-2	NA	TRBJ2-7	NA	TGTGCCAGCAGCTCCCGAAGCGGGTACACAACCTACGAGCAGTACTTC	CASSSRSGYTTYEQYF
TRBV7-6	NA	TRBJ2-5	TRBD2	TGTGCCAGCACTCGGGAGGCCCGAGAGACCCAGTACTTC	CASTREARETQYF
TRBV10-2	few	TRBJ2-7	NA	TGCGCCAGCAGTGAAGGGTACGAGCAGTACTTC	CASSEGYEQYF
TRBV30	NA	TRBJ2-3	NA	TGTGCCTGGAGTGTAACTTGGCGTCTAGCGCCCGAGGCGGATACGCAGTATTTT	CAWSVTWRLAPEADTQYF
TRBV6-5	NA	TRBJ1-2	NA	TGTGCCAGCAGTTACTCGGAGGGCTCGGGCTACACCTTC	CASSYSEGSGYTF
TRBV13	NA	TRBJ2-7	NA	TGTGCCAGCAGCCAAACGGGTCGCTACGAGCAGTACTTC	CASSQTGRYEQYF
TRBV14	NA	TRBJ2-3	TRBD2	TGTGCCAGCAGCCAGCTGACTAGCGAGGCAGATACGCAGTATTTT	CASSQLTSEADTQYF
TRBV9	NA	TRBJ2-2	TRBD2	TGTGCCAGCAGCGTAGCCCGCGGGACTATCAACACCGGGGAGCTGTTTTTT	CASSVARGTINTGELFF
TRBV7-9	NA	TRBJ2-7	TRBD1	TGTGCCAGCAGCTTAGTTCACAGGGGTTGGGAGCAGTACTTC	CASSLVHRGWEQYF
TRBV9	NA	TRBJ2-5	TRBD1	TGTGCCAGCAGCGATCCGGGACAGCTTGCTCAAGAGACCCAGTACTTC	CASSDPGQLAQETQYF
TRBV7-9	NA	TRBJ2-3	NA	TGTGCCAGCAGCTTGGCTGGTGGGGGGGCGGTTTCCGATACGCAGTATTTT	CASSLAGGGAVSDTQYF
TRBV11-2	NA	TRBJ2-1	NA	TGTGCCAGCAGCATGTTCGGGGACCGACACCGCCACAATGAGCAGTTCTTC	CASSMFGDRHRHNEQFF
TRBV5-5	NA	TRBJ2-7	NA	TGTGCCAGCAGCTTAATTCCCGGGACACCGTCCTACGAGCAGTACTTC	CASSLIPGTPSYEQYF
TRBV19	NA	TRBJ2-1	TRBD1	TGTGCCAGTAGTATGGATTGGGGACAGGGCCCCAATGAGCAGTTCTTC	CASSMDWGQGPNEQFF
TRBV19	NA	TRBJ2-1	NA	TGTGCCAGTAGTGCCGACTCCGACAATGAGCAGTTCTTC	CASSADSDNEQFF
TRBV29-1	NA	TRBJ1-1	NA	TGCAGCGTTCGTGCGGGGGGCACTGAAGCTTTCTTT	CSVRAGGTEAFF
TRBV28	NA	TRBJ2-7	NA	TGTGCCACCGCGGCGGGCAAATCCAACTACGAGCAGTACTTC	CATAAGKSNYEQYF
TRBV11-2	NA	TRBJ2-7	NA	TGTGCCAGCAGCTTAGATCTTGGGCTATTCGACGAGCAGTACTTC	CASSLDLGLFDEQYF
TRBV27	NA	TRBJ2-7	TRBD1	TGTGCCAGCAGTTGGGGGGCAGGGGGCCACGAGCAGTACTTC	CASSWGAGGHEQYF
TRBV21-1	NA	TRBJ2-3	NA	TGTGCCAGCGGGTCTCACAGGCAGAGAACGCAGTATTTT	CASGSHRQRTQYF
TRBV28	NA	TRBJ1-5	NA	TGTGCCAGCCGGGACCAACCGACAGGCTTAAATCAGCCCCAGCATTTT	CASRDQPTGLNQPQHF
TRBV14	NA	TRBJ1-1	NA	TGTGCCAGCAGCCAAGTTTGGCTTCTCACGGGCACTGAAGCTTTCTTT	CASSQVWLLTGTEAFF
TRBV28	NA	TRBJ1-5	TRBD1	TGTGCCAGCAGTCCAAACAGGGGCCCAGGCAATCAGCCCCAGCATTTT	CASSPNRGPGNQPQHF
TRBV19	NA	TRBJ1-5	NA	TGTGCCAGTAGTATAGCGGGCCAGGGCGGTTCGGGCAATCAGCCCCAGCATTTT	CASSIAGQGGSGNQPQHF
TRBV6-1	NA	TRBJ2-1	TRBD2	TGTGCCAGCAGTGAATTCGCTAGCGGGAACTACAATGAGCAGTTCTTC	CASSEFASGNYNEQFF
TRBV6-6	NA	TRBJ2-5	NA	TGTGCCAGCAGCACACAAATGTACCAAGAGACCCAGTACTTC	CASSTQMYQETQYF
TRBV4-1	NA	TRBJ1-2	NA	TGCGCCAGCAGCCAAGATCGAAAGGGCTCTAACTATGGCTACACCTTC	CASSQDRKGSNYGYTF
TRBV7-9	NA	TRBJ2-3	NA	TGTGCCAGCAGCTTAGGGCCAGGGATTTCCACAGATACGCAGTATTTT	CASSLGPGISTDTQYF
TRBV6-6	NA	TRBJ2-7	NA	TGTGCCAGCGTAGGCGGGGCTAGCTCCTACGAGCAGTACTTC	CASVGGASSYEQYF
TRBV11-2	NA	TRBJ2-3	NA	TGTGCCAGCAGCACCCACCCCGACTTTATCATCACAGATACGCAGTATTTT	CASSTHPDFIITDTQYF
TRBV7-3	NA	TRBJ2-1	TRBD2	TGTGCCAGCAGCTATCTAGCGGGAGTCTACAATGAGCAGTTCTTC	CASSYLAGVYNEQFF
TRBV19	NA	TRBJ2-2	TRBD2	TGTGCCAGTAGTATCACTGGACTAGCGGGAGTTAACGGGGAGCTGTTTTTT	CASSITGLAGVNGELFF
TRBV7-8	NA	TRBJ2-7	TRBD1	TGTGCCGTGAGTTGGTGGGACAGCTCCTACGAGCAGTACTTC	CAVSWWDSSYEQYF
TRBV27	NA	TRBJ2-1	NA	TGTGCCAGCAGTTTGGAGAGGGCATACAATGAGCAGTTCTTC	CASSLERAYNEQFF
TRBV4-2	NA	TRBJ2-2	TRBD1	TGTGCCAGCAGCCAAGATGGGACAGGAAACACCGGGGAGCTGTTTTTT	CASSQDGTGNTGELFF
TRBV7-9	NA	TRBJ1-2	NA	TGTGCCAGCAGCTGGAAGTCTAACTATGGCTACACCTTC	CASSWKSNYGYTF
TRBV4-1	once	TRBJ1-1	NA	TGCGCCAGCAGCCAAGTCCCCCCAGGTCATGAAGCTTTCTTT	CASSQVPPGHEAFF
TRBV6-4	NA	TRBJ2-2	NA	TGTGCCAGCAGTCTCGGGACTAACACCGGGGAGCTGTTTTTT	CASSLGTNTGELFF
TRBV19	NA	TRBJ1-1	NA	TGTGCCAGTAGTATATCCGGGTCGGGTTTGGGCACTGAAGCTTTCTTT	CASSISGSGLGTEAFF